This record covers a single TCR beta chain. No antigen is known for it. Unique molecular identifiers were built into the TCR beta cDNA libraries. Once about 0.95 to 10 million T cells were used, roughly 500,000 cDNA molecules resulted. TCRdb reanalysed the PCR reads using MiXCR and keeps one entry per CDR3 protein. The sample gives 450,000 or so distinct CDR3 sequences, roughly 45% of which show up once; around an eighth is in the top ten. The germline V gene has CDR1 MDHEN and CDR2 SYDVKM. The V and J ends lost 4 bases and 4 bases respectively, with 23 bases between them. CDR3 length: 17 amino acids. The data were taken from a study of post-analysis software for immune sequencing data. Study-wide results and limits: Controls had significantly higher normalized Chao1 diversity than multiple sclerosis patients. In patients, TRBV5-6, TRBV5-1 and TRBV20-1 belonged to roughly 5 TRBV segments found more frequently than in controls.

The chain joins TRBV28 to TRBJ2-7; D call uncertain. The sample was blood. This sequence originates from a girl between 10 and 17 years old with multiple sclerosis. The CDR3 is CASSWLRDALENYEQYF. The DNA for the CDR3 is TGTGCCAGCAGTTGGCTGAGAGACGCGCTCGAAAATTACGAGCAGTACTTC.